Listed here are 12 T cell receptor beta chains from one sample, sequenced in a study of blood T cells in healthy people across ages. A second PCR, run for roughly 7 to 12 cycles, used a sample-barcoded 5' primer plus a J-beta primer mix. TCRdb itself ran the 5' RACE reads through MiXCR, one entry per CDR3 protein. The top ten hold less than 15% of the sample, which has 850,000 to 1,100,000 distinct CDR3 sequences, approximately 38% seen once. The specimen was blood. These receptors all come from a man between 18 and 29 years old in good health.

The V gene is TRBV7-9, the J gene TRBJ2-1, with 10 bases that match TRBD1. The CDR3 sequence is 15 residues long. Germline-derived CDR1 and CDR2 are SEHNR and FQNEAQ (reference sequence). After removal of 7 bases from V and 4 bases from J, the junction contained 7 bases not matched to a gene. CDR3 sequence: CASTLTGGLYNEQFF. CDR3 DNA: TGTGCCAGCACCCTGACAGGGGGCCTGTACAATGAGCAGTTCTTC.

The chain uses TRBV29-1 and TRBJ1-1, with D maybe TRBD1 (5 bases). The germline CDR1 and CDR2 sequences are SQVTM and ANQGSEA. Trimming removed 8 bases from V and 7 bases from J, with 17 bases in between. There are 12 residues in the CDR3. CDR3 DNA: TGCAGCAGCAGACAGCCGGGGCTTGAAGCTTTCTTT. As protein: CSSRQPGLEAFF.

The CDR3, as DNA: TGTGCCAGCAAAAATTTCATCACAGATACGCAGTATTTT. Its protein is CASKNFITDTQYF. The chain employs TRBV7-2 and TRBJ2-3, with no clear D. This CDR3 is 13 amino acids long. Germline CDR1 SGHTA, CDR2 FQGNSA. V lost 7 bases, J lost 2 bases, and 10 bases lay in between. The full variable domain, rest sourced from reference TRBV7-2 and TRBJ2-3, is GAGVSQSPSNKVTEKGKDVELRCDPISGHTALYWYRQSLGQGLEFLIYFQGNSAPDKSGLPSDRFSAERTGGSVSTLTIQRTQQEDSAVYLCASKNFITDTQYFGPGTRLTVL.

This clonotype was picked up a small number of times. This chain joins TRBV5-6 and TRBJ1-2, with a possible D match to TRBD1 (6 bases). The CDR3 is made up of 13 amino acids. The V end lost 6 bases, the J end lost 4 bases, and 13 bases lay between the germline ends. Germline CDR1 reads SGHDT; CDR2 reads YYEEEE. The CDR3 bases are TGTGCCAGCAAGGGGACACCCCTCTATGGCTACACCTTC. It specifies CASKGTPLYGYTF.

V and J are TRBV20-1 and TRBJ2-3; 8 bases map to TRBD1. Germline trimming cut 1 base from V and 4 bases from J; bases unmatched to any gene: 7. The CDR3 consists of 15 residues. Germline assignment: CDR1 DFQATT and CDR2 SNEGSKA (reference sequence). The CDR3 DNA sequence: TGCAGTGCTAGAGCAGGGGGCTCGATTGCAGATACGCAGTATTTT. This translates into CSARAGGSIADTQYF.

The CDR3 DNA follows: TGCGCCAGCAGCCAAGTAGCGGGGCGGGTCACTCATGAGCAGTTCTTC. It encodes CASSQVAGRVTHEQFF. The chain links TRBV4-3 to TRBJ2-1, with 8 nucleotides matching TRBD2. There are 16 residues in the CDR3. Germline CDR1 is LGHNA and CDR2 is YSLEER. V dropped 1 base and J dropped 8; count of bases not matched to a gene: 10.

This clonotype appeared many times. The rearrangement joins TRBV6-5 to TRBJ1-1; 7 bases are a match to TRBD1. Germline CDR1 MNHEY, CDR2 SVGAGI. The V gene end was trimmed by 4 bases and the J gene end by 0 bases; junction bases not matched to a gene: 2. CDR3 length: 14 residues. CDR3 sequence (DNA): TGTGCCAGCAGTTGGGGACAGTTGAACACTGAAGCTTTCTTT. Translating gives CASSWGQLNTEAFF.

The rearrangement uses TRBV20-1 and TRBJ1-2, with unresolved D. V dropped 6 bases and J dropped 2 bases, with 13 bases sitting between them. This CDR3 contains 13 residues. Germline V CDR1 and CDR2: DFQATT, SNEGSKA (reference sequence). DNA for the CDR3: TGCAGTGCCCACAACCTGGGAAACTATGGCTACACCTTC. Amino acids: CSAHNLGNYGYTF.

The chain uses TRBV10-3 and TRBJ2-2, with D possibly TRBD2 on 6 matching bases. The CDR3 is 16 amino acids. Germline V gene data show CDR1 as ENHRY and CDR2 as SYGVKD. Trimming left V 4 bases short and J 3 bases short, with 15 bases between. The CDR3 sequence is CAISARRGEDTGELFF. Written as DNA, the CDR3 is TGTGCCATCAGTGCCAGGAGGGGTGAGGACACCGGGGAGCTGTTTTTT.

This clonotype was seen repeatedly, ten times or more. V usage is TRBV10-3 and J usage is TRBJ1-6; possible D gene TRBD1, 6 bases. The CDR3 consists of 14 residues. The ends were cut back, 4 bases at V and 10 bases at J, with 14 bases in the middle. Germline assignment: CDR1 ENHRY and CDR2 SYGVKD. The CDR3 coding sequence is TGTGCCATCAGTGGCAGGACAGAAAGATCACCCCTCCACTTT. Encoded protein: CAISGRTERSPLHF.

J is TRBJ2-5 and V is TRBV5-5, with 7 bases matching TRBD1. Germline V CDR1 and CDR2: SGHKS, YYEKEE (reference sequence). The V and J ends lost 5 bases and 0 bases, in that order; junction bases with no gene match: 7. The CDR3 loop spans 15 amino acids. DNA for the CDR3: TGTGCCAGCAGTAACGAAGACAGGGACCAAGAGACCCAGTACTTC. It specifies CASSNEDRDQETQYF. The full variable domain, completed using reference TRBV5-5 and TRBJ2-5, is DAGVTQSPTHLIKTRGQQVTLRCSPISGHKSVSWYQQVLGQGPQFIFQYYEKEERGRGNFPDRFSARQFPNYSSELNVNALLLGDSALYLCASSNEDRDQETQYFGPGTRLLVL.

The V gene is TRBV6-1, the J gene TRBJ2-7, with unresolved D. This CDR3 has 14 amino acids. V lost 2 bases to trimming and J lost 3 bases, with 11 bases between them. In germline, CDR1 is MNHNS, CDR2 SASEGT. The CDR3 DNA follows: TGTGCCAGCAGTGAACACGGTCTGAACTACGAGCAGTACTTC. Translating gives CASSEHGLNYEQYF.